The present T cell receptor beta chain was sequenced within a study of blood T cell repertoires in COVID-19. There are 14 residues in the CDR3. Trimming shortened V by 3 bases and J by 10 bases, and 14 bases separated the two germline ends. The V gene's germline CDR1 is SGHTS and CDR2 YDEGEE. Profiled with immunoSEQ multiplex PCR; TCRdb holds only in-frame clones, not every one. Here the sample spans fewer than 400,000 clones, approximately 89% being singletons. This clone was detected only once. This clonotype was sampled from a woman in her twenties or thirties with COVID-19, enrolled during active disease. Sequences were obtained from peripheral blood. The chain recombines TRBV5-8 with TRBJ1-6, with a possible D match to TRBD1 (5 bases). The CDR3 DNA reads as TGTGCCAGCAGCTCCTGGGGGGTTCGATCACCCCTCCACTTT. It is translated as CASSSWGVRSPLHF.